This TCR beta chain was recovered during a study of Graves' ophthalmopathy and Graves' hyperthyroidism. Study-level findings and limits: The authors also found most expanded thyroid clonotypes above 0.001 frequency in blood.

The sequenced template was RNA, covering the TCR beta CDR3 region. After a first-round RT-PCR with HTBI primers, a second-round multiplex PCR was run. TCRdb used MiXCR to reprocess the multiplex PCR reads, holding one entry per CDR3 protein. The table lists around 340,000 distinct CDR3 sequences, roughly 17% of them singletons. No donor had other autoimmune disease, uncontrolled infection, pregnancy or lactation. V was trimmed by 4 bases and J by 4 bases, leaving 11 bases between them. CDR1 is ENHRY, CDR2 SYGVKD, per germline. The CDR3 totals 13 residues. Ten or more counts support this clonotype. As yet, its antigen is unknown.

The gene calls are TRBV10-3 and TRBJ2-7; D gene unclear. Sample: peripheral blood. The TCR originated in an adult man with Graves' ophthalmopathy. The DNA for the CDR3 is TGTGCCATCAGTGGGGGTACACCATACGAGCAGTACTTC. This sequence encodes CAISGGTPYEQYF.